A single sample is the source of the 26 T cell receptor beta chains below, sequenced in a study of CD8+ T cells in alopecia areata. Treatment indicated: oral pan-JAK inhibitor, 5-10 mg twice daily. RNA, once extracted, was reverse transcribed into cDNA for use as the sequencing template. Assay used: immunoSEQ multiplex PCR; TCRdb lists only in-frame clones, some missing. The table records around 190,000 clones, approximately 61% of them present only once. The source was CD4+ T cells sorted from blood, collected at week 24, from a patient treated with tofacitinib. These receptors all stem from a human donor with alopecia areata.

With regard to this clone: This likely reflects a read error, since a far larger clone is one base away. The chain links TRBV9 to TRBJ1-6, with 8 positions matching TRBD1. Germline CDR1 SGDLS, CDR2 YYNGEE. The CDR3 extends over 15 amino acids. Trimming cost V 4 bases and J 5 bases; bases outside gene matches: 5. CDR3 residues: CASSYQTGDNSPLHF. CDR3 nucleotides: TGTGCCAGCAGCTACCAGACAGGGGATAATTCACCCCTCCACTTT.

This chain joins TRBV29-1 and TRBJ1-3, with 7 bases fitting TRBD1. The J segment lost 1 base and the V segment lost 5 bases, leaving 2 bases of the junction unmatched. CDR3 length: 13 amino acids. Germline V gives CDR1 SQVTM, CDR2 ANQGSEA. CDR3 loop: CSVLTGSGNTIYF. Here the CDR3 DNA reads TGCAGCGTTTTGACAGGGTCTGGAAACACCATATATTTT.

This chain links TRBV2 with TRBJ2-7; unclear D gene. The CDR3 extends over 15 amino acids. Trimming cost V 8 bases and J 0 bases, with 17 bases left between them. Germline lookup yields CDR1 SNHLY and CDR2 FYNNEI. This chain's CDR3 is CASEPMSTSSYEQYF. CDR3 coding DNA: TGTGCCAGCGAACCCATGAGTACGAGCTCCTACGAGCAGTACTTC. The variable domain in full, completed from reference TRBV2 and TRBJ2-7, reads EPEVTQTPSHQVTQMGQEVILRCVPISNHLYFYWYRQILGQKVEFLVSFYNNEISEKSEIFDDQFSVERPDGSNFTLKIRSTKLEDSAMYFCASEPMSTSSYEQYFGPGTRLTVT.

This clone was found a few times. This chain connects TRBV5-1 to TRBJ1-4, with TRBD1 as a possible D gene (6 bases). CDR1 and CDR2 from the germline V gene are SGHRS and YFSETQ. Trimming removed 4 bases at V and 5 bases at J, with 9 bases between. The CDR3 spans 13 residues. CDR3 residues: CASSPDRNEKLFF. The CDR3 bases are TGCGCCAGCAGCCCGGACAGAAATGAAAAACTGTTTTTT.

The J gene is TRBJ1-1, the V gene TRBV7-2; maybe TRBD1 (6 bases). The germline V and J ends were trimmed by 1 base and 3 bases, with 15 bases remaining between them. The CDR3 totals 16 residues. Per germline, CDR1 SGHTA and CDR2 FQGNSA. The CDR3 loop is CASSLDSSGVYTEAFF. CDR3 in DNA: TGTGCCAGCAGCTTAGATTCGTCAGGGGTGTACACTGAAGCTTTCTTT.

This clone has more than one count but fewer than ten. V usage is TRBV30 and J usage is TRBJ1-2, with TRBD1 identical over 9 bases. The germline V gene has CDR1 GTSNPN and CDR2 SVGIG (reference sequence). The CDR3 is made up of 10 amino acids. CDR3: CVTGGNGYTF. The CDR3 coding sequence is TGTGTGACAGGGGGTAACGGCTACACCTTC.

Remarks on this clone: Other DNA sequences in the same sample also yield this CDR3. This chain uses TRBV30 with TRBJ1-1; D unresolved. The length of the CDR3 is 13 residues. CDR1 is GTSNPN and CDR2 is SVGIG in the germline V gene (reference sequence). V lost 2 bases, J lost 1 base, and 8 bases lay in between. DNA of the CDR3: TGTGCCTGGAGTAAAGGAGCGAACACTGAAGCTTTCTTT. Protein sequence: CAWSKGANTEAFF.

The chain is built from TRBV2 and TRBJ1-6; 11 nucleotides match TRBD1. The CDR3 is 16 residues long. Unmatched junction bases numbered 10, after V lost 5 bases and J lost 10 bases. CDR1 is SNHLY and CDR2 is FYNNEI in the germline V gene. This CDR3 reads CASSRDSGTGGSPLHF. As DNA, the CDR3 is TGTGCCAGCAGTCGGGACTCCGGGACAGGGGGATCACCCCTCCACTTT.

The chain is built from TRBV29-1 and TRBJ2-1; weak D call: TRBD1 (6 bases). The V gene lost 4 bases and the J gene lost 9 bases, with 13 bases spanning the gap. The CDR3 is 12 residues long. Germline V gene sequence: CDR1 SQVTM, CDR2 ANQGSEA. The CDR3 loop is CSVGDSRGEQFF. Written as DNA, the CDR3 is TGCAGCGTTGGGGATAGCAGGGGTGAGCAGTTCTTC.

The chain carries TRBV4-2 and TRBJ2-5, with TRBD2 matching 10 bases. CDR3 length: 19 residues. Germline values: CDR1 LGHNA, CDR2 YNFKEQ. The ends lost 1 base at V and 2 bases at J; junction bases unmatched: 13. CDR3 DNA sequence: TGTGCCAGCAGCCAAGGCGGTGCCCTAGCGGGGGCAATACAAGAGACCCAGTACTTC. This codes for CASSQGGALAGAIQETQYF.

This clone was picked up a small number of times. V gene TRBV19 combines with J gene TRBJ1-1; D is unresolved. V was pared by 3 bases and J by 11 bases, with 10 bases between. The germline gives CDR1 LNHDA, CDR2 SQIVND (reference sequence). The CDR3 runs to 11 residues. CDR3: CASSIGWSAFF. As DNA, the CDR3 is TGTGCCAGTAGTATTGGGTGGTCCGCTTTCTTT.

The gene calls are TRBV30 and TRBJ2-5, with TRBD2 identical over 14 bases. CDR1 GTSNPN and CDR2 SVGIG come from the germline V gene (reference sequence). V shed 3 bases, J shed 8 bases, and the junction held 5 bases outside the gene matches. CDR3 length: 14 residues. The CDR3 DNA is TGTGCCTGGAGCGGGACTAGCGGGGGCTTAACCCAGTACTTC. Translated: CAWSGTSGGLTQYF.

This clone has only a few counts. This chain connects TRBV5-1 to TRBJ1-1; D remains unclear. The CDR3 length is 15 residues. Trimming pared 0 bases from V and 4 bases from J, leaving 13 bases between. The germline V gene has CDR1 SGHRS and CDR2 YFSETQ. CDR3 residues: CASSLERAGTTEAFF. In DNA form, the CDR3 reads TGCGCCAGCAGCTTGGAGAGGGCGGGAACCACTGAAGCTTTCTTT.

The genes are TRBV2 and TRBJ1-5; D is uncertain. The V end lost 1 base, the J end lost 3 bases, and 4 bases lay between the germline ends. The CDR3 extends over 13 amino acids. Germline V gene data show CDR1 as SNHLY and CDR2 as FYNNEI. CDR3 sequence: CASSEGLNQPQHF. For the CDR3, the DNA is TGTGCCAGCAGTGAAGGCCTCAATCAGCCCCAGCATTTT.

Only one count was recorded for this clone. J is TRBJ1-1 and V is TRBV9; perhaps TRBD1 as D (5 bases). Trimming removed 3 bases at V and 11 bases at J, with 14 bases between. This CDR3 has 12 residues. The germline V gene has CDR1 SGDLS and CDR2 YYNGEE. CDR3 bases: TGTGCCAGCAGCGCGGGACTCAAGGGGGCTTTCTTT. Its protein product is CASSAGLKGAFF. Full variable domain (remainder filled in from reference TRBV9 and TRBJ1-1): DSGVTQTPKHLITATGQRVTLRCSPRSGDLSVYWYQQSLDQGLQFLIQYYNGEERAKGNILERFSAQQFPDLHSELNLSSLELGDSALYFCASSAGLKGAFFGQGTRLTVV.

This chain joins TRBV2 and TRBJ2-3; D ambiguous. The germline V gene has CDR1 SNHLY and CDR2 FYNNEI. The V gene lost 8 bases and the J gene lost 3 bases, with 6 bases spanning the gap. The CDR3 totals 11 residues. The CDR3 is CASALTDTQYF. The CDR3 nucleotides are TGTGCCAGCGCTTTAACAGATACGCAGTATTTT. The whole variable domain, remainder taken from reference TRBV2 and TRBJ2-3, is EPEVTQTPSHQVTQMGQEVILRCVPISNHLYFYWYRQILGQKVEFLVSFYNNEISEKSEIFDDQFSVERPDGSNFTLKIRSTKLEDSAMYFCASALTDTQYFGPGTRLTVL.

The J gene is TRBJ2-3, the V gene TRBV30; TRBD2 matches 15 bases. The CDR3 loop spans 16 amino acids. The germline gives CDR1 GTSNPN, CDR2 SVGIG (reference sequence). Unmatched junction bases numbered 11, after V lost 6 bases and J lost 7 bases. CDR3 sequence reads: CACLRKGLAGGYTQYF. The CDR3 coding sequence is TGTGCCTGCCTCAGAAAGGGACTAGCGGGGGGCTATACGCAGTATTTT.

The chain is built from TRBV19 and TRBJ2-7, with D perhaps assigned TRBD1 or TRBD2 (5 bases each). The V and J ends lost 9 bases and 2 bases respectively, with 11 bases between them. This CDR3 has 12 residues. CDR1 is LNHDA and CDR2 is SQIVND in the germline V gene (reference sequence). The DNA for the CDR3 is TGTGCCAGCCGGGACGGACCCTACGAGCAGTACTTC. Protein sequence: CASRDGPYEQYF.

The rearrangement joins TRBV10-2 to TRBJ1-5; D perhaps matches TRBD1 (6 bases). Deletions cut 5 bases from V and 2 bases from J, with 7 bases between. The CDR3 contains 13 residues. Germline V gene data show CDR1 as WSHSY and CDR2 as SAAADI. CDR3 sequence reads: CASSPGGNQPQHF. The CDR3 DNA sequence: TGCGCCAGCAGTCCAGGGGGCAATCAGCCCCAGCATTTT.

This rearrangement joins TRBV2 to TRBJ1-1; D remains unclear. CDR3 length: 13 amino acids. Trimming cost V 3 bases and J 5 bases, with 10 bases left between them. The V gene's germline CDR1 is SNHLY and CDR2 FYNNEI. The CDR3 nucleotides are TGTGCCAGCAGTGAGTTAGCAGGTACTGAAGCTTTCTTT. As protein: CASSELAGTEAFF.

Comments on this clone: Germline is not matched at one junction end, which may reflect a read error. CDR3 nucleotides: TGTGCCAGCAGTCCCACCGGCGGGGGGACCTCGTTAAGCTTC. Its translation: CASSPTGGGTSLSF. V gene TRBV27 combines with J gene TRBJ2-7, with 8 positions matching TRBD2. Germline CDR1 reads MNHEY; CDR2 reads SMNVEV (reference sequence). The CDR3 contains 14 residues.

The chain is built from TRBV19 and TRBJ2-7; D is undetermined. This CDR3 is 14 amino acids long. Trimming cost V 5 bases and J 3 bases, with 14 bases left between them. The germline gives CDR1 LNHDA, CDR2 SQIVND (reference sequence). CDR3 sequence: CASSGAQSYYEQYF. The CDR3 DNA reads as TGTGCCAGTAGTGGAGCACAGAGCTACTACGAGCAGTACTTC.

The rearrangement joins TRBV25-1 to TRBJ1-2, with D unclear. Germline CDR1 MGHDK, CDR2 SYGVNS. V lost 3 bases and J lost 5, with 13 bases in between. CDR3 length: 14 amino acids. Here the CDR3 DNA reads TGTGCCAGCAGTGACTTGGCAGGCGATTATGGCTACACCTTC. This gives the protein CASSDLAGDYGYTF.

This chain uses TRBV5-4 with TRBJ1-2; D is ambiguous. Trimming took 2 bases from V and 8 from J, leaving 10 bases between them. Germline CDR1 SGHNT, CDR2 YYREEE (reference sequence). The CDR3 has 12 amino acids. The CDR3 DNA sequence: TGTGCCAGCAGCTTACCTCTATTCGGCTACACCTTC. Protein sequence: CASSLPLFGYTF.

The chain's CDR3 is CASSLEGGQYNEQFF. In DNA, the CDR3 is TGCGCCAGCAGCTTGGAAGGGGGCCAATACAATGAGCAGTTCTTC. J is TRBJ2-1 and V is TRBV5-1, with 7 bases matching TRBD1. Germline V gives CDR1 SGHRS, CDR2 YFSETQ. The CDR3 is made up of 15 amino acids. Trimming took 0 bases from V and 4 from J; bases not matched to a gene: 4.

This clone came up a few times. The rearrangement joins TRBV28 to TRBJ1-6; perhaps TRBD1 as D (6 bases). V was shortened by 0 bases and J by 5 bases, with 11 bases between the two germline ends. This CDR3 contains 16 residues. CDR1 is MDHEN and CDR2 is SYDVKM in the germline V gene. DNA of the CDR3: TGTGCCAGCAGTTTATGGAGGGGGGCTAATAATTCACCCCTCCACTTT. Amino acids: CASSLWRGANNSPLHF.